The 25 T cell receptor beta chains listed next were all sequenced from one sample in a study of shared clonotypes between healthy human individuals. Terminally differentiated effector memory CD45RA+ cells were left out of the naive CD8 fraction, which was CD45RO-negative and positively selected for CCR7. Only in-frame clones appear in the TCRdb table, and some are missing; sequencing was by immunoSEQ multiplex PCR. The data hold roughly 2 million clones, with roughly 94% observed a single time. Sequenced sample: naive CD8+ T cells sorted from blood. These TCRs come from a man aged 18 to 35 in good health.

V and J are TRBV29-1 and TRBJ1-2; D not certain. From germline, CDR1 is SQVTM and CDR2 ANQGSEA. V was shortened by 5 bases and J by 0 bases, with 10 bases between the two germline ends. This CDR3 region has 13 residues. CDR3 protein: CSVPQAANYGYTF. Here the CDR3 DNA reads TGCAGCGTTCCCCAGGCAGCTAACTATGGCTACACCTTC. The whole variable domain, remainder taken from reference TRBV29-1 and TRBJ1-2, is SAVISQKPSRDICQRGTSLTIQCQVDSQVTMMFWYRQQPGQSLTLIATANQGSEATYESGFVIDKFPISRPNLTFSTLTVSNMSPEDSSIYLCSVPQAANYGYTFGSGTRLTVV.

The chain links TRBV7-2 to TRBJ2-1, with 13 bases that match TRBD2. Unmatched junction bases numbered 6, after V lost 1 base and J lost 6 bases. This CDR3 region has 17 residues. Germline CDR1 is SGHTA and CDR2 is FQGNSA. The CDR3 bases are TGTGCCAGCAGCTTAGGGACTAGCGGGAGCCTCGGCAATGAGCAGTTCTTC. It translates to CASSLGTSGSLGNEQFF.

This chain links TRBV15 with TRBJ2-5; a possible D gene is TRBD2 (6 bases). Germline V CDR1 and CDR2: LNHNV, YYDKDF (reference sequence). Trimming stripped 1 base from V and 0 bases from J, with 9 bases between. This CDR3 has 15 residues. For the CDR3, the DNA is TGTGCCACCAGCAGAGGATGGGGGGACCAAGAGACCCAGTACTTC. It translates to CATSRGWGDQETQYF. The full variable domain, in which reference TRBV15 and TRBJ2-5 provide the parts outside the CDR3, is DAMVIQNPRYQVTQFGKPVTLSCSQTLNHNVMYWYQQKSSQAPKLLFHYYDKDFNNEADTPDNFQSRRPNTSFCFLDIRSPGLGDTAMYLCATSRGWGDQETQYFGPGTRLLVL.

This clone was found once. CDR3 in DNA: TGTGCCACCCGGGACAGGAACAACACCGGGGAGCTGTTTTTT. Translation: CATRDRNNTGELFF. The V call is TRBV27, the J call TRBJ2-2, with 8 positions matching TRBD1. Trimming removed 10 bases from V and 2 bases from J; junction bases left unmatched: 6. This CDR3 is 14 amino acids long. Germline CDR1 reads MNHEY; CDR2 reads SMNVEV (reference sequence).

The genes are TRBV19 and TRBJ2-1, with no clear D. CDR1 LNHDA and CDR2 SQIVND come from the germline V gene (reference sequence). V was pared by 6 bases and J by 5 bases, with 17 bases between. This CDR3 spans 15 amino acids. The DNA for the CDR3 is TGTGCCAGTAGCCCATCCTTAGCATCCGACAATGAGCAGTTCTTC. It yields the protein CASSPSLASDNEQFF.

This chain joins TRBV29-1 and TRBJ2-7, with TRBD1 matching 9 bases. The CDR3 sequence is 13 residues long. J was trimmed by 4 bases and V by 7 bases; bases with no gene match: 8. Germline-derived CDR1 and CDR2 are SQVTM and ANQGSEA. The CDR3 DNA is TGCAGCGCAGCCGGGACAGGGTCGTACGAGCAGTACTTC. This codes for CSAAGTGSYEQYF.

The genes are TRBV4-1 and TRBJ2-1; the D is unclear. Between the trimmed V and J ends, which lost 1 base and 0 bases, there was a span of 10 bases. The length of the CDR3 is 16 residues. Germline V gives CDR1 MGHRA, CDR2 YSYEKL. The CDR3 reads CASSQAPGSSYNEQFF. DNA of the CDR3: TGCGCCAGCAGCCAAGCCCCTGGAAGCTCCTACAATGAGCAGTTCTTC.

The chain recombines TRBV6-6 with TRBJ1-2; no firm D call. Trimming left V 5 bases short and J 10 bases short, with 11 bases between. The CDR3 is 11 residues long. The germline gives CDR1 MNHNY, CDR2 SVGAGI (reference sequence). The DNA of the CDR3 is TGTGCCAGCAGTACGGACCCTACCTACACCTTC. This encodes CASSTDPTYTF.

The V gene is TRBV4-1, the J gene TRBJ2-5; 10 bases fit TRBD2. With V trimmed by 0 bases and J by 0 bases, 7 bases remained unmatched. Per germline, CDR1 MGHRA and CDR2 YSYEKL. The CDR3 length is 18 residues. CDR3 region: CASSQEVATSGYQETQYF. CDR3 DNA: TGCGCCAGCAGCCAAGAAGTGGCGACTAGCGGGTACCAAGAGACCCAGTACTTC.

V and J are TRBV19 and TRBJ1-1; D not certain. V was cut by 2 bases and J by 4 bases, with 11 bases left in between. The CDR3 runs 14 residues. From germline, CDR1 is LNHDA and CDR2 SQIVND (reference sequence). The CDR3 sequence: CASSIYEGFTEAFF. The CDR3 DNA follows: TGTGCCAGTAGTATATATGAGGGATTCACTGAAGCTTTCTTT.

This chain uses TRBV9 with TRBJ2-1; 7 bases are shared with TRBD2. V shed 4 bases and J 0 bases; nucleotides not matched to a gene: 4. The CDR3 has 15 amino acids. CDR1 and CDR2 from the germline V gene are SGDLS and YYNGEE. Here the CDR3 DNA reads TGTGCCAGCAGCCCCATAGCGGGCTCCTACAATGAGCAGTTCTTC. It codes for CASSPIAGSYNEQFF.

This sequence joins TRBV11-3 and TRBJ2-3; 13 positions match TRBD2. This CDR3 spans 15 amino acids. From germline, CDR1 is SGHNT and CDR2 YENEEA. With V trimmed by 4 bases and J by 6 bases, 4 bases remained unmatched. The CDR3 DNA sequence: TGTGCCAGCAGCTCGCGGACTAGCGGGGGCGATACGCAGTATTTT. Its protein is CASSSRTSGGDTQYF.

This CDR3 is CASSLEAGHIQETQYF. CDR3 bases: TGTGCCAGCAGCTTAGAGGCAGGGCACATCCAAGAGACCCAGTACTTC. The gene calls are TRBV7-9 and TRBJ2-5; TRBD1 might be the D (5 bases). Trimming left V 1 base short and J 1 base short, with 13 bases between. CDR1 is SEHNR and CDR2 is FQNEAQ in the germline V gene (reference sequence). The CDR3 is made up of 16 amino acids. Drawing the rest from reference TRBV7-9 and TRBJ2-5, the complete variable domain is DTGVSQNPRHKITKRGQNVTFRCDPISEHNRLYWYRQTLGQGPEFLTYFQNEAQLEKSRLLSDRFSAERPKGSFSTLEIQRTEQGDSAMYLCASSLEAGHIQETQYFGPGTRLLVL.

The chain combines TRBV6-5 with TRBJ2-7, with D perhaps matching TRBD2 (6 bases). The CDR3 has 14 residues. Germline V gives CDR1 MNHEY, CDR2 SVGAGI. V lost 9 bases, J lost 2 bases, and 17 bases lay in between. DNA of the CDR3: TGTGCCAGTGGGACCGGGACTCTTGCCTACGAGCAGTACTTC. Its protein is CASGTGTLAYEQYF.

V gene TRBV7-9 combines with J gene TRBJ1-5, with D unresolved. Trimming left V 5 bases short and J 4 bases short, with 12 bases between. Germline loops: CDR1 SEHNR, CDR2 FQNEAQ (reference sequence). This CDR3 contains 14 residues. CDR3 DNA sequence: TGTGCCAGCAGCCGCACTGAAGGGAATCAGCCCCAGCATTTT. It yields the protein CASSRTEGNQPQHF.

The J gene is TRBJ1-2, the V gene TRBV9, with 8 bases identical to TRBD1. Looked up from germline, CDR1 is SGDLS and CDR2 is YYNGEE. This CDR3 spans 16 amino acids. With V trimmed by 3 bases and J by 5 bases, 12 bases remained unmatched. CDR3 bases: TGTGCCAGCAGCGCCGACCCTGAAGGACAGGGATATGGCTACACCTTC. Amino acid sequence: CASSADPEGQGYGYTF.

On this clone itself: Other DNA sequences in the same sample also yield this CDR3. This chain connects TRBV9 to TRBJ1-1, with D maybe TRBD1 (6 bases). The CDR3 is made up of 14 amino acids. V was pared by 3 bases and J by 3 bases, with 12 bases between. Germline V gene sequence: CDR1 SGDLS, CDR2 YYNGEE. The CDR3 loop is CASSEGGADTEAFF. CDR3 DNA: TGTGCCAGCAGCGAGGGGGGCGCAGACACTGAAGCTTTCTTT. Supplemented by reference TRBV9 and TRBJ1-1, the full variable domain reads DSGVTQTPKHLITATGQRVTLRCSPRSGDLSVYWYQQSLDQGLQFLIQYYNGEERAKGNILERFSAQQFPDLHSELNLSSLELGDSALYFCASSEGGADTEAFFGQGTRLTVV.

The chain couples TRBV13 to TRBJ2-7, with TRBD1 matching over 10 bases. Trimming removed 2 bases from V and 5 bases from J; junction bases left unmatched: 6. This CDR3 spans 15 amino acids. The germline gives CDR1 PRHDT, CDR2 FYEKMQ (reference sequence). The CDR3 bases are TGTGCCAGCAGCTTAATGGGACAGGGGACCCACGAGCAGTACTTC. It encodes CASSLMGQGTHEQYF.

This clone came up once. This chain links TRBV4-2 with TRBJ2-3; TRBD2 aligns across 13 bases. Germline loops: CDR1 LGHNA, CDR2 YNFKEQ. The CDR3 has 17 amino acids. Trimming removed 0 bases from V and 3 bases from J; junction bases left unmatched: 3. The CDR3 is CASSQDPTSGGTDTQYF. For the CDR3, the DNA is TGTGCCAGCAGCCAAGATCCGACTAGCGGGGGGACAGATACGCAGTATTTT.

Points on this clone: Other DNA sequences within the sample encode an identical CDR3. V and J are TRBV5-4 and TRBJ2-7; D assignment may be TRBD1 or TRBD2 (6 bases each). V gave up 3 bases and J gave up 7 bases, with 11 bases separating them. The CDR3 length is 12 residues. Germline-derived CDR1 and CDR2 are SGHNT and YYREEE (reference sequence). The CDR3 nucleotides are TGTGCCAGCAGCTGGGGGCGGGATGAGCAGTACTTC. It codes for CASSWGRDEQYF.

The chain combines TRBV7-9 with TRBJ2-7, with 8 bases lining up with TRBD1. Germline CDR1 and CDR2: SEHNR and FQNEAQ (reference sequence). After removal of 4 bases from V and 5 bases from J, the junction contained 10 bases not matched to a gene. CDR3 length: 15 amino acids. The CDR3 DNA reads TGTGCCAGCAGCTCCCCCGGGACAGGCCTCAACGAGCAGTACTTC. It specifies CASSSPGTGLNEQYF.

V is TRBV9 and J is TRBJ2-7; 8 bases fit TRBD1. The CDR3 totals 16 residues. V dropped 3 bases and J dropped 4; count of bases not matched to a gene: 12. Germline V gene lookup returns CDR1 SGDLS and CDR2 YYNGEE. The CDR3 reads CASSASPDRDLYEQYF. The CDR3 DNA follows: TGTGCCAGCAGCGCCTCCCCGGACAGGGATTTGTACGAGCAGTACTTC.

The chain has TRBV4-3 and TRBJ2-3; TRBD1 is a possible D gene (5 bases). The CDR3 is 16 amino acids. Germline V gives CDR1 LGHNA, CDR2 YSLEER. With 0 bases removed from V and 4 bases from J, the gap between germline ends came to 14 bases. CDR3 in amino acids: CASSQDGFMGPDTQYF. Written as DNA, the CDR3 is TGCGCCAGCAGCCAAGACGGTTTTATGGGGCCAGATACGCAGTATTTT.

The V call is TRBV13, the J call TRBJ2-1; 12 bases line up with TRBD2. The CDR3 has 16 amino acids. J was trimmed by 5 bases and V by 2 bases; bases with no gene match: 4. Germline loops: CDR1 PRHDT, CDR2 FYEKMQ (reference sequence). The CDR3 DNA reads as TGTGCCAGCAGCTTAACCGGACTAGCGGGACACAATGAGCAGTTCTTC. Its translation is CASSLTGLAGHNEQFF.

As DNA, the CDR3 is TGTGCCAGCAGTGAGATCAAGCCCCAGATTACGGCAGAGACCCAGTACTTC. This gives the protein CASSEIKPQITAETQYF. The J gene is TRBJ2-5, the V gene TRBV25-1; D gene uncertain. Between the trimmed V and J ends, which lost 3 bases and 4 bases, there was a span of 21 bases. CDR1 and CDR2 (germline): MGHDK, SYGVNS. The CDR3 is 17 amino acids.